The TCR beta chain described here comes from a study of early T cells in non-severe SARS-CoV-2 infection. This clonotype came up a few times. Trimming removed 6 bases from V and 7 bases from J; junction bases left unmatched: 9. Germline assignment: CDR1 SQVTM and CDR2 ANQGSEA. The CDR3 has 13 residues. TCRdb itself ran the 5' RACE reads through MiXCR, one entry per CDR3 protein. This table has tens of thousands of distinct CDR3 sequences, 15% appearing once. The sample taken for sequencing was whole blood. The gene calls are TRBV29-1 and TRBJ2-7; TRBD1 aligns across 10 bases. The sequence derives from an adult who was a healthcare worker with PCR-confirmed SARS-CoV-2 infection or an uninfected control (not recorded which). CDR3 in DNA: TGCAGCGTGTGGGACAGGGGTTCGGAAGAGCAGTACTTC. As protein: CSVWDRGSEEQYF.